This T cell receptor beta chain was retrieved from a study of shared clonotypes between healthy human individuals. A remark on this clone: Antigen: not known.

Both subsets, CD45RA+ naive and CD45RA-negative memory, were split from the CD4+ cells. The CDR3 has 13 amino acids. V was shortened by 5 bases and J by 8 bases, with 15 bases between the two germline ends. The germline V gene has CDR1 GTSNPN and CDR2 SVGIG (reference sequence). Researchers divided each subset's genomic DNA evenly across several immunoSEQ plates. Measured with immunoSEQ multiplex PCR; TCRdb has only the in-frame clones, and not every one. The table has 2.5 million or so clones, 90% to 95% seen once. Broader study findings: Memory subsets generally showed smaller estimated richness than naive subsets did.

Sequenced input: naive CD4+ T cells sorted from blood. Subset reported: CD45RA+ positively selected. V is TRBV30 and J is TRBJ2-2, with D possibly called TRBD1 or TRBD2 (6 bases each). This TCR was sampled from a man aged 18 to 35 in good health. The CDR3 coding sequence is TGTGCCTGGCAGGGACGGAGGGGGGGGGAGCTGTTTTTT. Translation gives CAWQGRRGGELFF.